These T cell receptor beta chains were read from a single sample in a study of blood T cell repertoires in COVID-19. Profiling relied on immunoSEQ multiplex PCR, and the TCRdb table lists in-frame clones only, not all of them. Counted here are a few hundred thousand clones, 88% occurring once; the ten biggest clones make up about 1.1%. The sample comprised PBMCs or T cells enriched from blood (not recorded which). The receptors here all came from a woman aged 18-35 years who had recovered from COVID-19. Both conserved end residues are part of each CDR3. The D gene is left open where the match is weak. A clone size is listed for some rows: how often the clone was seen (once, few, many), or a class if it is expanded.

TRBV4-1	TRBJ2-7	once	NA	CASSLSQGYEQYF	TGCGCCAGCAGCCTATCACAGGGCTACGAGCAGTACTTC
TRBV6-5	TRBJ2-5	NA	NA	CASRVTRNGETQYF	TGTGCCAGCAGGGTGACTAGGAACGGGGAGACCCAGTACTTC
TRBV10-3	TRBJ1-3	NA	NA	CAISEAQGKGAFGNTIYF	TGTGCCATCAGTGAGGCACAGGGAAAAGGGGCCTTTGGAAACACCATATATTTT
TRBV4-1	TRBJ1-4	NA	NA	CASSQVVALREEKLFF	TGCGCCAGCAGCCAAGTAGTAGCCCTGCGAGAGGAAAAACTGTTTTTT
TRBV25-1	TRBJ2-1	once	TRBD1	CASGDRGDNEQFF	TGTGCCAGCGGGGACAGGGGGGATAATGAGCAGTTCTTC
TRBV7-3	TRBJ2-1	NA	TRBD2	CASSPLAGGKPSYNEQFF	TGTGCCAGCAGCCCCCTAGCGGGGGGGAAACCCTCCTACAATGAGCAGTTCTTC
TRBV3-1/TRBV3-2	TRBJ2-7	NA	TRBD2	CASSQERLAGPPYEQYF	TGTGCCAGCAGCCAAGAAAGGCTAGCGGGCCCTCCCTACGAGCAGTACTTC
TRBV27	TRBJ2-7	NA	TRBD1	CASSRTGGNEQYF	TGTGCCAGCAGCCGGACAGGGGGAAACGAGCAGTACTTC
TRBV7-9	TRBJ1-4	NA	TRBD1	CASSLDRGTNEKLFF	TGTGCCAGCAGCTTAGACAGGGGGACTAATGAAAAACTGTTTTTT
TRBV19	TRBJ1-5	once	NA	CASSKIGQGGNSNQPQHF	TGTGCCAGTAGTAAGATCGGGCAGGGTGGAAATAGCAATCAGCCCCAGCATTTT
TRBV3-1/TRBV3-2	TRBJ2-1	NA	TRBD2	CASSTSGMNPYNEQFF	TGTGCCAGCAGCACTAGCGGGATGAACCCCTACAATGAGCAGTTCTTC
TRBV12-3/TRBV12-4	TRBJ1-1	NA	NA	CASRYGGNTEAFF	TGTGCCAGCAGGTACGGGGGGAACACTGAAGCTTTCTTT
TRBV3-1/TRBV3-2	TRBJ2-7	NA	NA	CASSQGGVVYEQYF	TGTGCCAGCAGCCAAGGCGGGGTGGTTTACGAGCAGTACTTC
TRBV19	TRBJ1-1	NA	NA	CASSPAPTGNTEAFF	TGTGCCAGTAGTCCCGCTCCGACAGGAAACACTGAAGCTTTCTTT
TRBV12-3/TRBV12-4	TRBJ1-1	NA	NA	CASSFGVSSEAFF	TGTGCCAGCAGTTTCGGGGTGAGCTCTGAAGCTTTCTTT
TRBV7-6	TRBJ2-2	NA	TRBD2	CASRSSGGRNTGELFF	TGTGCCAGCAGGTCTAGCGGGGGCCGTAACACCGGGGAGCTGTTTTTT
TRBV7-6	TRBJ2-7	NA	TRBD2	CASSLAGSSYEQYF	TGTGCCAGCAGCCTAGCGGGGAGCTCCTACGAGCAGTACTTC
TRBV15	TRBJ2-1	NA	NA	CATSTGSYNEQFF	TGTGCCACCAGCACGGGGTCTTACAATGAGCAGTTCTTC
TRBV30	TRBJ1-2	NA	NA	CAWSAINGYTF	TGTGCCTGGAGTGCCATCAATGGCTACACCTTC
TRBV18	TRBJ2-1	NA	TRBD1	CASSATGGPVANEQFF	TGTGCCAGCTCAGCCACAGGGGGCCCAGTGGCGAATGAGCAGTTCTTC
TRBV9	TRBJ1-2	NA	NA	CASSVGGLDYGYTF	TGTGCCAGCAGCGTCGGGGGGTTGGACTATGGCTACACCTTC
TRBV13	TRBJ1-2	few	NA	CASSFRTALNYGYTF	TGTGCCAGCAGCTTTCGGACAGCCCTTAACTATGGCTACACCTTC
TRBV2	TRBJ1-1	few	NA	CASSVPGREAFF	TGTGCCAGCAGTGTCCCTGGCCGTGAAGCTTTCTTT
TRBV2	TRBJ2-7	NA	TRBD1	CASGRQGRRTYEQYF	TGTGCCAGCGGAAGACAGGGGAGAAGAACCTACGAGCAGTACTTC
TRBV21-1	TRBJ2-3	NA	NA	CASSRGTGWADTQYF	TGTGCCAGCAGCAGGGGGACAGGGTGGGCAGATACGCAGTATTTT
TRBV10-2	TRBJ2-1	NA	NA	CASREQGGHEQFF	TGCGCCAGCAGGGAACAGGGAGGGCATGAGCAGTTCTTC
TRBV9	TRBJ2-1	NA	TRBD1	CASSEIRDRGRNEQFF	TGTGCCAGCAGCGAGATCCGCGACAGGGGGCGAAATGAGCAGTTCTTC
TRBV3-1/TRBV3-2	TRBJ2-2	NA	NA	CASSQAQFTGELFF	TGTGCCAGCAGCCAAGCACAATTTACCGGGGAGCTGTTTTTT
TRBV1	TRBJ2-3	NA	NA	CTSSQERRPRLAGVDTDTQYF	TGCACCAGCAGCCAAGAAAGGCGGCCCCGGCTAGCGGGGGTTGACACAGATACGCAGTATTTT
TRBV6-5	TRBJ2-7	NA	TRBD1	CASSYSNGQDPGEQYF	TGTGCCAGCAGTTACTCGAATGGACAGGACCCCGGGGAGCAGTACTTC
TRBV14	TRBJ1-2	NA	NA	CASSRQTLDSHF	TGTGCCAGCAGCCGTCAAACCCTGGACAGTCACTTC
TRBV6-5	TRBJ2-3	few	NA	CASSYGLVSTDTQYF	TGTGCCAGCAGTTACGGGCTTGTGAGCACAGATACGCAGTATTTT
TRBV2	TRBJ1-4	NA	NA	CASSLLFGGAGEKLFF	TGTGCCAGCAGCCTACTCTTTGGGGGGGCAGGTGAAAAACTGTTTTTT
TRBV4-1	TRBJ1-3	once	TRBD1	CASSQDLMIGTASGNTIYF	TGCGCCAGCAGCCAAGATCTGATGATTGGGACAGCCTCTGGAAACACCATATATTTT
TRBV5-6	TRBJ2-6	NA	TRBD1	CASSLAGTGGSGANVLTF	TGTGCCAGCAGCTTGGCCGGGACAGGGGGCTCTGGGGCCAACGTCCTGACTTTC
TRBV27	TRBJ1-2	NA	NA	CASRPQGDYGYTF	TGTGCCAGCAGGCCACAGGGCGACTATGGCTACACCTTC
TRBV4-3	TRBJ1-5	NA	TRBD1	CASSQGTGGNQPQHF	TGCGCCAGCAGCCAAGGGACAGGTGGCAATCAGCCCCAGCATTTT